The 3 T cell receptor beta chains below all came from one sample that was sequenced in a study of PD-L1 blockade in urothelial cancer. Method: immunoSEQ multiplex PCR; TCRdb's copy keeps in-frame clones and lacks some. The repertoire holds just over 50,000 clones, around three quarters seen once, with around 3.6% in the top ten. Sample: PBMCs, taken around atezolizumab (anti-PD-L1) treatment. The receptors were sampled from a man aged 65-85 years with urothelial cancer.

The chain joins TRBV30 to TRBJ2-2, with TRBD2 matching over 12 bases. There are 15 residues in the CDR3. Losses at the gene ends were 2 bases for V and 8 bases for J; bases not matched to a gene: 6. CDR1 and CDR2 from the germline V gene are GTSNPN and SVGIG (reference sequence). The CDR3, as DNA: TGTGCCTGGAGTAAAGGACTAGCGGGAATAGGGGAGCTGTTTTTT. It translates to CAWSKGLAGIGELFF.

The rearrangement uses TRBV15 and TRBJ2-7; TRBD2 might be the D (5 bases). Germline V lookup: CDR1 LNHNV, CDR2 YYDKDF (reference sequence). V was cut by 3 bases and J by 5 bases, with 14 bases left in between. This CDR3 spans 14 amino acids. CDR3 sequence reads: CATSREPDSDEQYF. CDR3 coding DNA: TGTGCCACCAGCAGGGAACCAGATAGCGACGAGCAGTACTTC.

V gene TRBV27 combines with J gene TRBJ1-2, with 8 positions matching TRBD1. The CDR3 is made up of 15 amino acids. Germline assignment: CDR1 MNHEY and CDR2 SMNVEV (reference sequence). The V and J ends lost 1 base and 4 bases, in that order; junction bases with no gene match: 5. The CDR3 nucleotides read TGTGCCAGCAGTTTATGGGCAGGGGGCATCTATGGCTACACCTTC. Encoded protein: CASSLWAGGIYGYTF.